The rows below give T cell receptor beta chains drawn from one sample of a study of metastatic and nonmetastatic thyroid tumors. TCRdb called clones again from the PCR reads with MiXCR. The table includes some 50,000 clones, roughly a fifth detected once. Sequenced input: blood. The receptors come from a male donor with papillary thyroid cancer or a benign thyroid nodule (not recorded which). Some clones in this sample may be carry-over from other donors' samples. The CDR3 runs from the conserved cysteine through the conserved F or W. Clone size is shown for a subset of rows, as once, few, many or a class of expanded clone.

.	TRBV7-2	CASSPWTSGTYEQYF
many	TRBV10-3	CAIRASPNTGELFF
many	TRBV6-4	CASSERGGEETQYF
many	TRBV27	CASSKHPYEQYF
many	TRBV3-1	CASSQQGSVRLYEQYF
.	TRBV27	CASSLSPPLGPGGNQPQHF
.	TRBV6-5	CASSYPTSGNTGELFF
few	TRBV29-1	CSVVGELNTEAFF
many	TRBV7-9	CASSSGLGGTNEQFF
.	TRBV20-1	CSASRWTAGGLYEQYF
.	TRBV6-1	CASSEVTAGGNYGYTF
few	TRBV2	CASVGGHEQHF
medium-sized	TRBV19	CASSPRGTNYGYTF
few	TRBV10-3	CATLNPGTGVPEQYF
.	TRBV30	CAWSVPGVGNYGYTF
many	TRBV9	CASTQGLDRGTEAFF
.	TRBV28	CASSLSNRVYEQYF
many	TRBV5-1	CASSFHVAVDTDTQYF
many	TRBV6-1	CASNSGGALRDTQYF
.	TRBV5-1	CASSSRASQSYEQYF
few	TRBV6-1	CSSRGPEGYEQYF
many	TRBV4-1	CASSQEGTGEGLDTEAFF
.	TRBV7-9	CASSGGDVNIQYF
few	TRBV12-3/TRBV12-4	CASSPGLAGGQFF
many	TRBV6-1	CASSPRFQGMSNQPQHF
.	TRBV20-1	CSASSGRDSGNTIYF
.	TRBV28	CASSFGNRLHQPQHF
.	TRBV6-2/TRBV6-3	CASRGLADTGELFF
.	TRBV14	CASSLRDLAEQYF
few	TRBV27	CASSKTSGSRADTQYF
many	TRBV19	CASDWGGTIGGELFF
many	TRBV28	CASSLFTGNEQFF
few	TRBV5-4	CASSLGAGGKSYNEQFF
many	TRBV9	CASSVGTSSNEQFF
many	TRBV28	CASSSSTVRFSTIYF
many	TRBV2	CASSRQGGYGYTF
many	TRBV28	CASSPLGDRMNTEAFF
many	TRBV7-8	CASSLAGSNQPQHF
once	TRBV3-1	CVSSQASRSYTF
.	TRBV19	CASRLLAEETQYF
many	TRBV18	CASSDVDRSSYNSPLHF
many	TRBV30	CAWSGLAGLTDTQYF
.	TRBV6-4	CASSETGWGPEQFF
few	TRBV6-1	CARSEFTGQGANVLTF
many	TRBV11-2	CASRRTGREETQYF
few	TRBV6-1	CASSEGGQESGELFF
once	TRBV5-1	CASSLIQETQYF
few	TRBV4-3	CASSQSGTGVSPLHF
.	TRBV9	CASSSRTSTIHNEQFF
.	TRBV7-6	CASSLGPPPGLAGTYEQYF
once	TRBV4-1	CASSELGATGNTIYF
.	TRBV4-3	CASSQDLQPDQPQHF